These 26 T cell receptor beta chains were all obtained from the same sample, sequenced in a study of blood T cells in healthy people across ages. Primers used in a second PCR of about 7 to 12 cycles were a sample-barcoded 5' primer and a J-beta primer mix. TCRdb reanalysed the 5' RACE reads using MiXCR and keeps one entry per CDR3 protein. The sample has some 1.4 million distinct CDR3 sequences; 42% are singletons. The specimen sequenced was blood. These receptors were taken from a woman between 18 and 30 years old in good health.

This clonotype was counted a few times. The chain links TRBV12-3 or TRBV12-4 to TRBJ2-7; unclear D gene. The CDR3 extends over 15 amino acids. The V end was cut by 2 bases, the J end by 0 bases, with 11 bases between. This chain's CDR3 is CASSLPGSHSYEQYF. The CDR3 DNA is TGTGCCAGCAGTTTACCAGGCAGTCACTCCTACGAGCAGTACTTC.

V gene TRBV18 combines with J gene TRBJ2-5, with 12 bases matching TRBD1. CDR3 length: 16 amino acids. Germline trimming cut 1 base from V and 2 bases from J; bases unmatched to any gene: 2. Germline CDR1 KGHSH, CDR2 LQKENI. The CDR3 DNA reads TGTGCCAGCTCACCACGGGACAGGGGGCCACAAGAGACCCAGTACTTC. Its protein product is CASSPRDRGPQETQYF.

This clonotype was found a few times. The V and J genes are TRBV7-9 and TRBJ2-5, with D possibly being TRBD1 (6 bases). There are 14 residues in the CDR3. The ends were cut back, 2 bases at V and 2 bases at J, with 9 bases in the middle. Per germline, CDR1 SEHNR and CDR2 FQNEAQ (reference sequence). In DNA form, the CDR3 reads TGTGCCAGCAGCTTAAACACAGGGCAAGAGACCCAGTACTTC. Its translation: CASSLNTGQETQYF.

Only a few counts were recorded for this clonotype. V usage is TRBV7-9 and J usage is TRBJ1-1, with D possibly being TRBD1 (6 bases). V was shortened by 5 bases and J by 1 base, with 17 bases between the two germline ends. CDR1 is SEHNR and CDR2 is FQNEAQ in the germline V gene (reference sequence). The CDR3 is 16 residues long. The CDR3 loop reads CASSPLAQGSNTEAFF. CDR3 nucleotides: TGTGCCAGCAGCCCCTTGGCCCAGGGGTCGAACACTGAAGCTTTCTTT.

The V and J genes are TRBV15 and TRBJ2-5; TRBD2 matches 11 bases. This CDR3 contains 17 residues. The ends lost 6 bases at V and 12 bases at J; junction bases unmatched: 21. CDR1 and CDR2 from the germline V gene are LNHNV and YYDKDF (reference sequence). The DNA of the CDR3 is TGTGCCACCAGGGACTCTCTATCCCCGCTAGCGGGGGGAGTGGAGTACTTC. It translates to CATRDSLSPLAGGVEYF.

The V and J genes are TRBV20-1 and TRBJ2-1; 8 positions match TRBD1. This CDR3 spans 13 amino acids. Germline V CDR1 and CDR2: DFQATT, SNEGSKA (reference sequence). V dropped 6 bases and J dropped 4; count of bases not matched to a gene: 5. CDR3 region: CSAPDRGYNEQFF. In DNA form, the CDR3 reads TGCAGTGCCCCAGACAGGGGATACAATGAGCAGTTCTTC.

CDR3 DNA: TGTGCCAGCAGTTTACTGAGCGGGGGGCCTAAAGAGACCCAGTTCTTC. Protein: CASSLLSGGPKETQFF. The V gene is TRBV12-3 or TRBV12-4, the J gene TRBJ2-1; 9 positions agree with TRBD2. The CDR3 is 16 residues long. J was trimmed by 13 bases and V by 2 bases; bases with no gene match: 15.

This clonotype was seen more than once but under ten times. The genes are TRBV5-1 and TRBJ2-1; 12 nucleotides match TRBD2. The J segment lost 7 bases and the V segment lost 0 bases, leaving 5 bases of the junction unmatched. Germline V gene sequence: CDR1 SGHRS, CDR2 YFSETQ. CDR3 length: 16 residues. DNA of the CDR3: TGCGCCAGCAGCTTGGTCCTAGCGGGAGGGTCGAATGAGCAGTTCTTC. It yields the protein CASSLVLAGGSNEQFF.

V and J are TRBV6-1 and TRBJ2-1, with D possibly being TRBD1 (5 bases). Germline CDR1 reads MNHNS; CDR2 reads SASEGT. CDR3 length equals 12 residues. Trimming stripped 8 bases from V and 5 bases from J, with 10 bases between. CDR3 residues: CASRGHNNEQFF. DNA for the CDR3: TGTGCCAGCCGAGGACATAACAATGAGCAGTTCTTC.

In this sample, this clonotype turned up a few times. The gene calls are TRBV4-1 and TRBJ2-1; 7 positions match TRBD2. There are 15 residues in the CDR3. Per germline, CDR1 MGHRA and CDR2 YSYEKL. Germline trimming cut 1 base from V and 6 bases from J; bases unmatched to any gene: 6. DNA of the CDR3: TGCGCCAGCAGCCAAGGTCGCGGGAGAGGCAATGAGCAGTTCTTC. Translated: CASSQGRGRGNEQFF.

The chain uses TRBV15 and TRBJ2-1; D might be TRBD1 (5 bases). Per the germline V gene, CDR1 is LNHNV and CDR2 is YYDKDF (reference sequence). Trimming stripped 0 bases from V and 9 bases from J, with 18 bases between. The CDR3 is 16 amino acids. The CDR3 DNA reads as TGTGCCACCAGCAGAGAGCCTGGTCAGGGTTCAGGTGAGCAGTTCTTC. As protein: CATSREPGQGSGEQFF.

This clonotype was seen a single time. V is TRBV5-4 and J is TRBJ2-5, with TRBD2 identical over 15 bases. V was clipped by 4 bases and J by 2 bases; unmatched bases: 6. Germline assignment: CDR1 SGHNT and CDR2 YYREEE (reference sequence). This CDR3 comprises 17 residues. In nucleotides, the CDR3 is TGTGCCAGCAGCCCCGGACTAGCGGGGGGGAAACAAGAGACCCAGTACTTC. Amino acid sequence: CASSPGLAGGKQETQYF.

The V and J genes are TRBV20-1 and TRBJ2-5, with D hard to call. The CDR3 is 16 residues long. Germline V lookup: CDR1 DFQATT, CDR2 SNEGSKA (reference sequence). Trimming pared 5 bases from V and 1 base from J, leaving 20 bases between. The CDR3 spells CSALISSLGPQETQYF. The CDR3 DNA reads TGCAGTGCTCTCATAAGCTCCCTAGGGCCCCAAGAGACCCAGTACTTC.

The gene calls are TRBV7-9 and TRBJ1-1, with D perhaps TRBD1 (6 bases). V lost 1 base, J lost 3 bases, and 9 bases lay in between. Germline CDR1 and CDR2: SEHNR and FQNEAQ (reference sequence). The CDR3 is 14 residues long. CDR3 nucleotides: TGTGCCAGCAGCTTAGACAGGGAGTACACTGAAGCTTTCTTT. Translated, it gives CASSLDREYTEAFF.

This clonotype appeared once. The rearrangement links TRBV9 to TRBJ2-1, with 7 bases matching TRBD2. Trimming removed 0 bases from V and 6 bases from J; junction bases left unmatched: 6. CDR1 is SGDLS and CDR2 is YYNGEE in the germline V gene. CDR3 length equals 15 residues. CDR3 amino acids: CASSVAAGRFNEQFF. The CDR3 DNA reads as TGTGCCAGCAGCGTAGCAGCGGGGAGATTCAATGAGCAGTTCTTC.

V and J are TRBV28 and TRBJ1-2, with no clear D. Deletions cut 6 bases from V and 10 bases from J, with 21 bases between. Germline lookup yields CDR1 MDHEN and CDR2 SYDVKM. This CDR3 is built from 14 residues. The CDR3 is CASRDPWAVESYTF. Written as DNA, the CDR3 is TGTGCCAGCAGGGACCCTTGGGCAGTGGAGTCCTACACCTTC.

This clonotype showed up many times. The chain uses TRBV3-1 and TRBJ2-7, with TRBD2 as a possible D gene (6 bases). This CDR3 contains 13 residues. Germline loops: CDR1 LGHDT, CDR2 YNNKEL (reference sequence). V was shortened by 1 base and J by 3 bases, with 7 bases between the two germline ends. CDR3 in amino acids: CASSQAGDYEQYF. CDR3 nucleotides: TGTGCCAGCAGCCAAGCGGGAGACTACGAGCAGTACTTC.

This chain links TRBV6-1 with TRBJ2-5; 10 nucleotides line up with TRBD2. V trimming: 4 bases; J trimming: 1 base; junction bases outside the gene matches: 3. The germline CDR1 and CDR2 sequences are MNHNS and SASEGT. The CDR3 length is 15 residues. CDR3 in DNA: TGTGCCAGCAGTGCAGCGGGGGGGTTCCAAGAGACCCAGTACTTC. Encoded protein: CASSAAGGFQETQYF.

The chain has TRBV27 and TRBJ2-7; a possible D gene is TRBD2 (5 bases). Germline CDR1 reads MNHEY; CDR2 reads SMNVEV (reference sequence). V was pared by 5 bases and J by 6 bases, with 23 bases between. The CDR3 loop spans 16 amino acids. The CDR3 DNA follows: TGTGCCAGCAGTCAAAGGACTCCAATGGGCGTAGGCGAGCAGTACTTC. Translating gives CASSQRTPMGVGEQYF.

The chain uses TRBV20-1 and TRBJ2-7; D not certain. The CDR3 totals 10 residues. Germline assignment: CDR1 DFQATT and CDR2 SNEGSKA (reference sequence). The ends were cut back, 7 bases at V and 6 bases at J, with 10 bases in the middle. CDR3 region: CSVSYGEQYF. The CDR3, as DNA: TGCAGTGTTTCTTACGGCGAGCAGTACTTC.

For this clonotype: This may stem from a read error, because a much larger clone lies one nucleotide away. The chain has TRBV25-1 and TRBJ2-1, with 8 bases identical to TRBD2. Germline loops: CDR1 MGHDK, CDR2 SYGVNS. CDR3 length equals 14 residues. V lost 10 bases, J lost 10 bases, and 15 bases stayed unmatched. CDR3 amino acids: CAISDGGVQCEQFF. The CDR3 coding sequence is TGTGCCATCTCCGACGGGGGGGTCCAATGCGAGCAGTTCTTC.

The chain joins TRBV9 to TRBJ2-3; the D gene is possibly TRBD2 (7 bases). This CDR3 comprises 16 residues. Trimming took off 4 bases at V and 0 bases at J, with 15 bases between the two ends. CDR1 SGDLS and CDR2 YYNGEE come from the germline V gene. In DNA, the CDR3 is TGTGCCAGCAGCACAAGGGGGGGCCCTAGCACAGATACGCAGTATTTT. This translates into CASSTRGGPSTDTQYF.

This chain joins TRBV3-1 and TRBJ2-1; TRBD1 is a possible D gene (6 bases). V was clipped by 0 bases and J by 0 bases, with 15 bases between them. The germline CDR1 and CDR2 sequences are LGHDT and YNNKEL (reference sequence). The CDR3 is 18 residues long. In DNA, the CDR3 is TGTGCCAGCAGCCAAGAAGGGGGAAGTCGTGCCTCCTACAATGAGCAGTTCTTC. Translation gives CASSQEGGSRASYNEQFF.

The chain carries TRBV18 and TRBJ1-4; 7 positions match TRBD1. With 6 bases clipped from V and 5 bases from J, the junction kept 6 bases outside the gene matches. There are 14 residues in the CDR3. Germline CDR1 and CDR2: KGHSH and LQKENI. The CDR3 nucleotides read TGTGCCAGCTCGCATCTGACAGGGAATGAAAAACTGTTTTTT. It yields the protein CASSHLTGNEKLFF.

This clonotype was counted a few times. The chain recombines TRBV20-1 with TRBJ2-7; 9 bases fit TRBD2. The germline V gene has CDR1 DFQATT and CDR2 SNEGSKA (reference sequence). V shed 0 bases, J shed 4 bases, and the junction held 10 bases outside the gene matches. The CDR3 sequence is 16 residues long. CDR3 region: CSARDGLAGLFYEQYF. As DNA, the CDR3 is TGCAGTGCTAGAGATGGGCTAGCGGGACTTTTTTACGAGCAGTACTTC.

V and J are TRBV28 and TRBJ1-6, with a weak D call TRBD1 (5 bases). The germline gives CDR1 MDHEN, CDR2 SYDVKM. V was cut by 11 bases and J by 10 bases, with 18 bases left in between. The CDR3 runs 13 residues. The CDR3 nucleotides are TGTGCCGTACAGACGTCGGGGGAATCACCCCTCCACTTT. Translating it yields CAVQTSGESPLHF.